Each of the 23 T cell receptor beta chains below was sequenced from the same sample in a study of CD8+ T cells in alopecia areata. Indicated treatment: oral pan-JAK inhibitor, 5-10 mg twice daily. As the sequencing template, cDNA was produced by extracting RNA and reverse transcribing it. This table comes from immunoSEQ multiplex PCR, and its TCRdb copy is limited to in-frame clones, with some not included. The table has about 210,000 clones, 64% seen once. Sequencing was performed on CD4+ T cells sorted from blood, taken at week 4, from a patient treated with tofacitinib. Source of these receptors: a human donor with alopecia areata.

The chain carries TRBV13 and TRBJ1-5; 8 bases match TRBD1. Germline assignment: CDR1 PRHDT and CDR2 FYEKMQ (reference sequence). The CDR3 sequence is 16 residues long. Unmatched junction bases numbered 6, after V lost 3 bases and J lost 2 bases. As DNA, the CDR3 is TGTGCCAGCAGCTTGGGGCAGGGGGCCCGCAATCAGCCCCAGCATTTT. It translates to CASSLGQGARNQPQHF.

V and J are TRBV18 and TRBJ1-2; D not resolved. CDR3 length: 13 residues. The germline V and J ends were trimmed by 6 bases and 3 bases, with 11 bases remaining between them. The germline gives CDR1 KGHSH, CDR2 LQKENI. Here the CDR3 reads CASSRREDYGYTF. In nucleotides, the CDR3 is TGTGCCAGCTCCCGCCGGGAGGACTATGGCTACACCTTC.

In its sample, this clone was seen a few times. The chain couples TRBV30 to TRBJ1-2; D is ambiguous. Germline CDR1 reads GTSNPN; CDR2 reads SVGIG (reference sequence). Trimming stripped 4 bases from V and 3 bases from J, with 9 bases between. This CDR3 contains 12 residues. In DNA, the CDR3 is TGTGCCTGGATGCGGGCTCACTATGGCTACACCTTC. The encoded protein is CAWMRAHYGYTF.

The chain links TRBV7-2 to TRBJ1-2, with D possibly TRBD1 on 5 matching bases. This CDR3 has 17 residues. The V gene lost 4 bases and the J gene lost 4 bases, with 22 bases spanning the gap. Germline V gene lookup returns CDR1 SGHTA and CDR2 FQGNSA. This chain's CDR3 is CASSSTRQSGTLYGYTF. CDR3 sequence (DNA): TGTGCCAGCAGCTCGACCCGACAATCCGGGACCCTCTATGGCTACACCTTC.

This clone was seen a handful of times. The chain has TRBV4-2 and TRBJ2-3, with D possibly being TRBD2 (7 bases). The CDR3 loop spans 15 amino acids. Trimming took 4 bases from V and 7 from J, leaving 18 bases between them. Germline CDR1 reads LGHNA; CDR2 reads YNFKEQ. This chain's CDR3 is CASSRRQEGGNTQYF. The CDR3 bases are TGTGCCAGCAGCCGACGACAGGAGGGGGGGAATACGCAGTATTTT.

The gene calls are TRBV18 and TRBJ1-4; the D gene is possibly TRBD1 (5 bases). Germline CDR1 is KGHSH and CDR2 is LQKENI. The CDR3 covers 17 residues. V lost 4 bases to trimming and J lost 11 bases, with 26 bases between them. CDR3 nucleotides: TGTGCCAGCTCACACACAGTTGAGGGGCGATCCCCCGGGAAACTGTTTTTT. Its protein is CASSHTVEGRSPGKLFF. The variable domain in full, with the rest retrieved from reference TRBV18 and TRBJ1-4, is NAGVMQNPRHLVRRRGQEARLRCSPMKGHSHVYWYRQLPEEGLKFMVYLQKENIIDESGMPKERFSAEFPKEGPSILRIQQVVRGDSAAYFCASSHTVEGRSPGKLFFGSGTQLSVL.

Here the CDR3 reads CASSSVVGGGETQYF. Written as DNA, the CDR3 is TGTGCCAGCAGCTCAGTTGTAGGGGGAGGCGAGACCCAGTACTTC. The chain couples TRBV25-1 to TRBJ2-5, with D perhaps given as TRBD1 or TRBD2 (6 bases each). Germline CDR1 and CDR2: MGHDK and SYGVNS. The CDR3 runs to 15 residues. Trimming shortened V by 6 bases and J by 5 bases, and 19 bases separated the two germline ends.

This clone occurred a few times. V and J are TRBV5-1 and TRBJ2-7; 7 bases are shared with TRBD1. Germline CDR1 SGHRS, CDR2 YFSETQ. This CDR3 has 15 amino acids. Unmatched junction bases numbered 6, after V lost 0 bases and J lost 3 bases. Here the CDR3 DNA reads TGCGCCAGCAGCTTGGTCGGGACAGCTAACTACGAGCAGTACTTC. It translates to CASSLVGTANYEQYF.

The chain uses TRBV4-3 and TRBJ1-1; D is possibly TRBD1 (5 bases). CDR3 size: 14 residues. Germline assignment: CDR1 LGHNA and CDR2 YSLEER. Deletions cut 0 bases from V and 5 bases from J, with 10 bases between. CDR3 nucleotides: TGCGCCAGCAGCCAAGATCCCAAGGGGACTGAAGCTTTCTTT. Protein sequence: CASSQDPKGTEAFF.

The V call is TRBV2, the J call TRBJ1-2, with no clear D. Germline V lookup: CDR1 SNHLY, CDR2 FYNNEI. V gave up 7 bases and J gave up 0 bases, with 12 bases separating them. The CDR3 has 14 residues. CDR3 residues: CASMGDFPNYGYTF. DNA for the CDR3: TGTGCCAGCATGGGTGACTTTCCTAACTATGGCTACACCTTC.

The sample holds a few counts of this clone. The chain couples TRBV7-9 to TRBJ2-3; D is perhaps TRBD1 (6 bases). The V end lost 8 bases, the J end lost 2 bases, and 17 bases lay between the germline ends. Per the germline V gene, CDR1 is SEHNR and CDR2 is FQNEAQ (reference sequence). The CDR3 loop spans 15 amino acids. The CDR3 loop reads CASADGQQLTDTQYF. CDR3 bases: TGTGCCAGCGCAGACGGACAGCAACTCACAGATACGCAGTATTTT. Full variable domain (outside the CDR3, taken from reference TRBV7-9 and TRBJ2-3): DTGVSQNPRHKITKRGQNVTFRCDPISEHNRLYWYRQTLGQGPEFLTYFQNEAQLEKSRLLSDRFSAERPKGSFSTLEIQRTEQGDSAMYLCASADGQQLTDTQYFGPGTRLTVL.

The chain recombines TRBV7-2 with TRBJ2-1; tentative D call: TRBD1 (6 bases). The germline CDR1 and CDR2 sequences are SGHTA and FQGNSA. The CDR3 runs to 14 residues. The germline V and J ends were trimmed by 6 bases and 7 bases, with 16 bases remaining between them. CDR3 in amino acids: CASRRLDRQNEQFF. For the CDR3, the DNA is TGTGCCAGCAGACGACTTGACAGGCAAAATGAGCAGTTCTTC.

This chain connects TRBV29-1 to TRBJ1-2, with a possible D match to TRBD1 (5 bases). The CDR3 is 12 amino acids. V was clipped by 6 bases and J by 7 bases, with 15 bases between them. Germline CDR1 reads SQVTM; CDR2 reads ANQGSEA. The CDR3 DNA reads as TGCAGCGTCCGAGGGGACGGAATTGGCTACACCTTC. Translating it yields CSVRGDGIGYTF.

The gene calls are TRBV2 and TRBJ2-1; D is undetermined. Trimming shortened V by 7 bases and J by 5 bases, and 9 bases separated the two germline ends. Germline V gene data show CDR1 as SNHLY and CDR2 as FYNNEI. The CDR3 is 12 residues long. CDR3 protein: CASKVQNNEQFF. In DNA form, the CDR3 reads TGTGCCAGCAAGGTACAGAACAATGAGCAGTTCTTC. The entire variable domain, with the rest obtained from reference TRBV2 and TRBJ2-1, is as follows: EPEVTQTPSHQVTQMGQEVILRCVPISNHLYFYWYRQILGQKVEFLVSFYNNEISEKSEIFDDQFSVERPDGSNFTLKIRSTKLEDSAMYFCASKVQNNEQFFGPGTRLTVL.

This clone came up a few times. The V gene is TRBV7-2, the J gene TRBJ2-7; possible D gene TRBD1, 5 bases. Germline V lookup: CDR1 SGHTA, CDR2 FQGNSA. The V end was cut by 3 bases, the J end by 1 base, with 16 bases between. The length of the CDR3 is 16 residues. This CDR3 is CASSFVIGQGSYEQYF. The CDR3 nucleotides are TGTGCCAGCAGCTTCGTAATCGGGCAGGGATCCTACGAGCAGTACTTC.

This clone was counted a single time. The rearrangement links TRBV4-3 to TRBJ1-4, with D unclear. There are 15 residues in the CDR3. Germline V CDR1 and CDR2: LGHNA, YSLEER. V was trimmed by 0 bases and J by 8 bases, leaving 13 bases between them. CDR3 bases: TGCGCCAGCAGCCAAGATATCTATGGATCGGAAAAACTGTTTTTT. Translating it yields CASSQDIYGSEKLFF.

CDR3 DNA sequence: TGCAGCGTTGTCACGGCCCAAAGGCGCACTGAAGCTTTCTTT. Protein product: CSVVTAQRRTEAFF. This chain connects TRBV29-1 to TRBJ1-1; D ambiguous. Germline V lookup: CDR1 SQVTM, CDR2 ANQGSEA. Trimming left V 4 bases short and J 4 bases short, with 16 bases between. The CDR3 sequence is 14 residues long.

This clone was picked up a small number of times. This chain joins TRBV7-8 and TRBJ2-1; TRBD1 matches at 10 bases. Trimming took 5 bases from V and 6 from J; bases not matched to a gene: 4. The length of the CDR3 is 14 residues. The germline V gene encodes CDR1 SGHVS and CDR2 FQNEAQ. DNA of the CDR3: TGTGCCAGCAGCATTGGACAGGGGGTCAATGAGCAGTTCTTC. This translates into CASSIGQGVNEQFF. The full variable domain, its missing parts supplied by reference TRBV7-8 and TRBJ2-1, is GAGVSQSPRYKVAKRGQDVALRCDPISGHVSLFWYQQALGQGPEFLTYFQNEAQLDKSGLPSDRFFAERPEGSVSTLKIQRTQQEDSAVYLCASSIGQGVNEQFFGPGTRLTVL.

The genes are TRBV10-3 and TRBJ2-2, with 10 bases identical to TRBD2. V lost 3 bases and J lost 1; bases outside the gene matches: 2. The CDR3 contains 16 residues. Germline V gene lookup returns CDR1 ENHRY and CDR2 SYGVKD. The CDR3 reads CAISERTSGNTGELFF. CDR3 coding DNA: TGTGCCATCAGTGAAAGGACTAGCGGGAACACCGGGGAGCTGTTTTTT.

The sample holds a few counts of this clone. The rearrangement links TRBV11-2 to TRBJ2-5, with 10 nucleotides matching TRBD2. Per germline, CDR1 SGHAT and CDR2 FQNNGV. This CDR3 is built from 17 residues. V gave up 5 bases and J gave up 1 base; unmatched junction bases: 10. Written as DNA, the CDR3 is TGTGCCAGCAGCCGGAACCCGGCTAGCGGGGGCCAAGAGACCCAGTACTTC. It specifies CASSRNPASGGQETQYF.

The chain joins TRBV7-9 to TRBJ2-3; D might be TRBD2 (6 bases). CDR3 length equals 12 residues. CDR1 SEHNR and CDR2 FQNEAQ come from the germline V gene (reference sequence). The ends were cut back, 1 base at V and 15 bases at J, with 14 bases in the middle. In nucleotides, the CDR3 is TGTGCCAGCAGCTTAGAAGGGAGGTCGCCCTATTTT. This sequence encodes CASSLEGRSPYF.

The chain joins TRBV23-1 to TRBJ1-4; 8 nucleotides line up with TRBD1. TRBV23-1 is an ORF; its function is uncertain. V was pared by 6 bases and J by 3 bases, with 6 bases of the junction left unmatched. The CDR3 is 15 residues long. The CDR3 coding sequence is TGCGCCAGCAGCCAACAACAGGGGGCTAATGAAAAACTGTTTTTT. Translating gives CASSQQQGANEKLFF.

The chain employs TRBV7-9 and TRBJ1-3, with no clear D. Between the trimmed V and J ends, which lost 2 bases and 0 bases, there was a span of 14 bases. This CDR3 is 17 amino acids long. Germline loops: CDR1 SEHNR, CDR2 FQNEAQ (reference sequence). DNA for the CDR3: TGTGCCAGCAGCTTATACTCCCCGTTTAGCTCTGGAAACACCATATATTTT. This encodes CASSLYSPFSSGNTIYF. Drawing the rest from reference TRBV7-9 and TRBJ1-3, the complete variable domain is DTGVSQNPRHKITKRGQNVTFRCDPISEHNRLYWYRQTLGQGPEFLTYFQNEAQLEKSRLLSDRFSAERPKGSFSTLEIQRTEQGDSAMYLCASSLYSPFSSGNTIYFGEGSWLTVV.